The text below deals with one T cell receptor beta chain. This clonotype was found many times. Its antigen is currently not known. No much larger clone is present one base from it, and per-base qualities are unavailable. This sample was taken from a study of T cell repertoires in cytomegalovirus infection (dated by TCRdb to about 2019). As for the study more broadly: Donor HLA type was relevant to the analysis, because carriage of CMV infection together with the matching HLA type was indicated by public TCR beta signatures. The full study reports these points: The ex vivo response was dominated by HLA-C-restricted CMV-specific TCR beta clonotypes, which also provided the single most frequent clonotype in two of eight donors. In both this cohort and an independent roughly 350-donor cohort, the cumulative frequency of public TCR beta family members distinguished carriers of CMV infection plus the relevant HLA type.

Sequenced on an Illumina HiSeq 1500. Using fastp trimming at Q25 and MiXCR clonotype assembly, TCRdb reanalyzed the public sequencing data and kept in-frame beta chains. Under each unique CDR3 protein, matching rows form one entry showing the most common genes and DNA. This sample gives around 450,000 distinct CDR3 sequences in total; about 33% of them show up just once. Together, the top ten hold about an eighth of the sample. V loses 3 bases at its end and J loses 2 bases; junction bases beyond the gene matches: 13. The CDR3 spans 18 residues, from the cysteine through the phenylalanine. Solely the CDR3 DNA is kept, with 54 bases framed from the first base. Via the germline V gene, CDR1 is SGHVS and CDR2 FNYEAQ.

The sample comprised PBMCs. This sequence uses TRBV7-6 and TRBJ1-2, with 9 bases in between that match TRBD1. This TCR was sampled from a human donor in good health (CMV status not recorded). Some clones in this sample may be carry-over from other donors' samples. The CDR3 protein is CASSLEPGGQGANYGYTF. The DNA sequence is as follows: TGTGCCAGCAGCTTGGAACCCGGGGGACAGGGAGCGAACTATGGCTACACCTTC. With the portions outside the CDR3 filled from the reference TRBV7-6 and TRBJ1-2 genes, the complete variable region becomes GAGVSQSPRYKVTKRGQDVALRCDPISGHVSLYWYRQALGQGPEFLTYFNYEAQQDKSGLPNDRFSAERPEGSISTLTIQRTEQRDSAMYRCASSLEPGGQGANYGYTFGSGTRLTVV.